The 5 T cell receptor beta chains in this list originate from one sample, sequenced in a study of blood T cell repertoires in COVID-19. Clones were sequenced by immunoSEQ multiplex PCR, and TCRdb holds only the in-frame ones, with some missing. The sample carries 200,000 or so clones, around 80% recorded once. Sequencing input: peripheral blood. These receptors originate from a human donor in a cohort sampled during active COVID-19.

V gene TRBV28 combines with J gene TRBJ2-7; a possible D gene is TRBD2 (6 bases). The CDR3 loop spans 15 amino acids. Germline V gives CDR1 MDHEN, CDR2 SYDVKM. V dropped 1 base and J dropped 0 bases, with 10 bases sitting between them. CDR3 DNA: TGTGCCAGCAGTTTATCCCCCGGGAGCTCCTACGAGCAGTACTTC. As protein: CASSLSPGSSYEQYF. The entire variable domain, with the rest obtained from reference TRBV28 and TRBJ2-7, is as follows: DVKVTQSSRYLVKRTGEKVFLECVQDMDHENMFWYRQDPGLGLRLIYFSYDVKMKEKGDIPEGYSVSREKKERFSLILESASTNQTSMYLCASSLSPGSSYEQYFGPGTRLTVT.

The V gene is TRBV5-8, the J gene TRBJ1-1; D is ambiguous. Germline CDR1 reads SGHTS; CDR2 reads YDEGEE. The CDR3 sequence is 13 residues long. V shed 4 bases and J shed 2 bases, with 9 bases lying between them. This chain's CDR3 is CASSPLFNTEAFF. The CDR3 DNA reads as TGTGCCAGCAGCCCCCTGTTTAACACTGAAGCTTTCTTT.

The CDR3 nucleotides are TGTGCCAGCAGTTACTCGAGGACCGGGGAGCTGTTTTTT. It codes for CASSYSRTGELFF. The chain has TRBV6-5 and TRBJ2-2; no reliable D call. The CDR3 spans 13 residues. Germline V gene data show CDR1 as MNHEY and CDR2 as SVGAGI. Deletions cut 0 bases from V and 5 bases from J, with 4 bases between.

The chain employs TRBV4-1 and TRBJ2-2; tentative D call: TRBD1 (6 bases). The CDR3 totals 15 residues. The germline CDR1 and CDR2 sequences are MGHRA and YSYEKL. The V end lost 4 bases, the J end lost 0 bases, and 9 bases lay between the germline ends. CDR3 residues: CASSPRTANTGELFF. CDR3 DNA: TGCGCCAGCAGCCCTCGGACAGCGAACACCGGGGAGCTGTTTTTT.

CDR3 sequence: CASSLGQFNTEAFF. The CDR3 region has the DNA TGTGCCAGCAGCTTAGGGCAGTTTAACACTGAAGCTTTCTTT. This sequence joins TRBV7-9 and TRBJ1-1, with D hard to call. CDR1 and CDR2 from the germline V gene are SEHNR and FQNEAQ (reference sequence). CDR3 length equals 14 residues. The ends were cut back, 1 base at V and 2 bases at J, with 8 bases in the middle.